Sequencing of this TCR beta chain was carried out in a study of shared clonotypes between healthy human individuals. Naive CD8 cells were CD45RO-negative, positively selected for CCR7, excluding terminally differentiated effector memory CD45RA+ cells. This clone was found once. V lost 3 bases to trimming and J lost 6 bases, with 11 bases between them. CDR3 size: 13 residues. Germline V gene lookup returns CDR1 KGHSH and CDR2 LQKENI. As originally analysed: With immunoSEQ giving junction-only sequences and no quality scores, filtering differed. The protocol was immunoSEQ multiplex PCR, while the TCRdb copy is restricted to in-frame clones and leaves out a portion. From that table come the V and J calls and clone size; the DNA was used to work out D and trimming. In the table there are about 820,000 clones, over 90% of which are singletons.

The receptor comes from a man aged 30 to 45 in good health. The rearrangement joins TRBV18 to TRBJ1-1, with D unresolved. Sequencing was done on a sample of naive CD8+ T cells sorted from blood. The DNA of the CDR3 is TGTGCCAGCTCACCCGAGTCGGTAGCTGAAGCTTTCTTT. Protein product: CASSPESVAEAFF. Complete variable domain (other parts from reference TRBV18 and TRBJ1-1): NAGVMQNPRHLVRRRGQEARLRCSPMKGHSHVYWYRQLPEEGLKFMVYLQKENIIDESGMPKERFSAEFPKEGPSILRIQQVVRGDSAAYFCASSPESVAEAFFGQGTRLTVV.